This TCR beta chain emerged from a study of identical twins. One entry per CDR3 protein, called by TCRdb with MiXCR from the 5' RACE reads. The sample consists of hundreds of thousands of distinct CDR3 sequences, 5.5% to 6.5% of them appearing once. V lost 3 bases to trimming and J lost 3 bases; unmatched junction nucleotides: 10. CDR3 length: 15 residues. Germline assignment: CDR1 DFQATT and CDR2 SNEGSKA (reference sequence). This clonotype was seen repeatedly, ten times or more. V is TRBV20-1 and J is TRBJ2-7; 8 bases match TRBD2. Material for sequencing was naive T cells sorted from blood. The TCR originated in a man between 18 and 29 years old in good health. CDR3 bases: TGCAGTGCTAGGGGAAACGGACTAGCAATCTACGAGCAGTACTTC. Translating it yields CSARGNGLAIYEQYF.